Below are 27 T cell receptor beta chains sequenced from a single sample in a study of T cell responses to AZD1222 COVID-19 vaccine. TCRdb keeps only in-frame clones here, not all; method: immunoSEQ multiplex PCR. The sample carries approximately 140,000 clones, about 90% recorded once. Sequenced here: peripheral blood, sampled 28 days after the second AZD1222 dose. These receptors originate from an adult who received the AZD1222 COVID-19 vaccine.

This clone was detected only a few times. V and J are TRBV14 and TRBJ2-5; 10 bases align to TRBD1. The germline CDR1 and CDR2 sequences are SGHDN and FVKESK. This CDR3 is built from 16 residues. J gave up 7 bases and V 4 bases, and 12 bases lay outside the gene matches. In nucleotides, the CDR3 is TGTGCCAGCAGCCGAACGAATCGGGACAGGGGCTGGACCCAGTACTTC. Its protein product is CASSRTNRDRGWTQYF. Filled out from reference TRBV14 and TRBJ2-5, the complete variable domain reads EAGVTQFPSHSVIEKGQTVTLRCDPISGHDNLYWYRRVMGKEIKFLLHFVKESKQDESGMPNNRFLAERTGGTYSTLKVQPAELEDSGVYFCASSRTNRDRGWTQYFGPGTRLLVL.

The V gene is TRBV6-2 or TRBV6-3, the J gene TRBJ2-2; D is unresolved. Trimming cost V 2 bases and J 1 base, with 2 bases left between them. In germline, CDR1 is MNHEY, CDR2 SVGEGT. The CDR3 extends over 13 amino acids. The DNA of the CDR3 is TGTGCCAGCAGTTACATGAACACCGGGGAGCTGTTTTTT. Translated: CASSYMNTGELFF.

This clone is a singleton in its sample. The rearrangement uses TRBV10-3 and TRBJ2-1; the D gene is possibly TRBD1 (5 bases). Germline V gene lookup returns CDR1 ENHRY and CDR2 SYGVKD. Between the trimmed V and J ends, which lost 3 bases and 5 bases, there was a span of 17 bases. The CDR3 contains 16 residues. CDR3 region: CAISDIGSGADNEQFF. Written as DNA, the CDR3 is TGTGCCATCAGTGACATCGGTAGTGGGGCCGACAATGAGCAGTTCTTC.

V and J are TRBV27 and TRBJ1-3, with 9 positions matching TRBD1. CDR3 length: 17 residues. The J segment lost 4 bases and the V segment lost 6 bases, leaving 13 bases of the junction unmatched. CDR1 and CDR2 (germline): MNHEY, SMNVEV (reference sequence). CDR3 DNA: TGTGCCAGCAGCCCACAGGGGGCGCGACCCAAGGGAAACACCATATATTTT. This gives the protein CASSPQGARPKGNTIYF.

A few counts support this clone. V is TRBV15 and J is TRBJ2-5; D remains ambiguous. Germline V gene data show CDR1 as LNHNV and CDR2 as YYDKDF (reference sequence). The V gene lost 5 bases and the J gene lost 5 bases, with 12 bases spanning the gap. The CDR3 consists of 13 residues. The CDR3 DNA reads as TGTGCCACCAGCCCCGTGCTAGGGGAGACCCAGTACTTC. It specifies CATSPVLGETQYF. The variable domain in full, with the rest retrieved from reference TRBV15 and TRBJ2-5, is DAMVIQNPRYQVTQFGKPVTLSCSQTLNHNVMYWYQQKSSQAPKLLFHYYDKDFNNEADTPDNFQSRRPNTSFCFLDIRSPGLGDTAMYLCATSPVLGETQYFGPGTRLLVL.

The V and J genes are TRBV11-1 and TRBJ2-1; D may match TRBD1 or TRBD2 (5 bases each). Germline assignment: CDR1 SGHAT and CDR2 FQDESV (reference sequence). V dropped 6 bases and J dropped 1 base, with 13 bases sitting between them. There are 15 residues in the CDR3. CDR3 residues: CASSSGSFSYNEQFF. CDR3 nucleotide sequence: TGTGCCAGCAGTTCAGGGAGTTTTTCCTACAATGAGCAGTTCTTC.

V gene TRBV6-1 combines with J gene TRBJ1-2; 7 positions agree with TRBD1. J lost 7 bases, V lost 1 base, and 9 bases had no gene match. The CDR3 has 15 amino acids. Germline loops: CDR1 MNHNS, CDR2 SASEGT. This CDR3 reads CASSEVLQGISGYTF. CDR3 in DNA: TGTGCCAGCAGTGAAGTCTTACAGGGGATCAGTGGCTACACCTTC.

This chain joins TRBV6-5 and TRBJ1-6; D might be TRBD1 (5 bases). The germline V gene has CDR1 MNHEY and CDR2 SVGAGI. V lost 5 bases, J lost 9 bases, and 17 bases lay in between. This CDR3 region has 15 residues. The CDR3 loop is CASSPPGTRRSPLHF. As DNA, the CDR3 is TGTGCCAGCAGTCCCCCCGGGACCCGGCGTTCACCCCTCCACTTT.

The chain employs TRBV15 and TRBJ1-5, with a possible D match to TRBD1 (6 bases). The CDR3 contains 16 residues. Trimming left V 3 bases short and J 2 bases short, with 14 bases between. The V gene's germline CDR1 is LNHNV and CDR2 YYDKDF (reference sequence). The chain's CDR3 is CATSSSGVSGNQPQHF. The CDR3 DNA sequence: TGTGCCACCAGCAGTTCAGGGGTATCCGGCAATCAGCCCCAGCATTTT.

The count of this clone is one. V and J are TRBV18 and TRBJ2-1, with 7 bases matching TRBD2. Germline loops: CDR1 KGHSH, CDR2 LQKENI. The junction had 11 bases not matched to a gene; V was cut back by 2 bases and J by 7 bases. CDR3 length: 16 amino acids. The CDR3 region has the DNA TGTGCCAGCTCACCAGGGGGGGAGCGCAGCATGAATGAGCAGTTCTTC. Translation gives CASSPGGERSMNEQFF.

V usage is TRBV28 and J usage is TRBJ1-1; 7 nucleotides agree with TRBD1. The CDR3 covers 14 residues. Germline CDR1 MDHEN, CDR2 SYDVKM. V lost 4 bases, J lost 1 base, and 3 bases stayed unmatched. The CDR3 here is CASSSGQQNTEAFF. CDR3 bases: TGTGCCAGCAGTTCGGGACAGCAGAACACTGAAGCTTTCTTT.

This chain joins TRBV10-2 and TRBJ2-3; maybe TRBD2 (5 bases). The CDR3 totals 14 residues. V was shortened by 4 bases and J by 2 bases, with 10 bases between the two germline ends. Germline V gives CDR1 WSHSY, CDR2 SAAADI. This CDR3 is CASSVRGTTDTQYF. DNA of the CDR3: TGCGCCAGCAGTGTACGGGGAACCACAGATACGCAGTATTTT.

The V gene is TRBV28, the J gene TRBJ2-5; possibly TRBD1 for D (5 bases). Germline V gene data show CDR1 as MDHEN and CDR2 as SYDVKM. This CDR3 region has 17 residues. The V end was cut by 5 bases, the J end by 6 bases, with 25 bases between. Written as DNA, the CDR3 is TGTGCCAGCAGTCTCGGCCTCGGCAGGGCCAAGGTTCAGACCCAGTACTTC. The encoded protein is CASSLGLGRAKVQTQYF. Drawing the rest from reference TRBV28 and TRBJ2-5, the complete variable domain is DVKVTQSSRYLVKRTGEKVFLECVQDMDHENMFWYRQDPGLGLRLIYFSYDVKMKEKGDIPEGYSVSREKKERFSLILESASTNQTSMYLCASSLGLGRAKVQTQYFGPGTRLLVL.

The chain joins TRBV5-5 to TRBJ2-1; TRBD2 matches at 11 bases. This CDR3 contains 17 residues. The germline V gene has CDR1 SGHKS and CDR2 YYEKEE (reference sequence). J was trimmed by 0 bases and V by 2 bases; bases with no gene match: 4. This CDR3 reads CASSFRLAGPSYNEQFF. The CDR3 nucleotides are TGTGCCAGCAGCTTCAGACTAGCGGGACCCTCCTACAATGAGCAGTTCTTC. The variable domain in full, completed from reference TRBV5-5 and TRBJ2-1, reads DAGVTQSPTHLIKTRGQQVTLRCSPISGHKSVSWYQQVLGQGPQFIFQYYEKEERGRGNFPDRFSARQFPNYSSELNVNALLLGDSALYLCASSFRLAGPSYNEQFFGPGTRLTVL.

The chain uses TRBV2 and TRBJ2-1; 9 bases line up with TRBD2. CDR1 and CDR2 (germline): SNHLY, FYNNEI. With 2 bases clipped from V and 9 bases from J, the junction kept 5 bases outside the gene matches. CDR3 length: 14 residues. The chain's CDR3 is CASSETGSGGEQFF. The CDR3, as DNA: TGTGCCAGCAGTGAAACGGGTAGCGGGGGTGAGCAGTTCTTC. The entire variable domain, with the rest obtained from reference TRBV2 and TRBJ2-1, is as follows: EPEVTQTPSHQVTQMGQEVILRCVPISNHLYFYWYRQILGQKVEFLVSFYNNEISEKSEIFDDQFSVERPDGSNFTLKIRSTKLEDSAMYFCASSETGSGGEQFFGPGTRLTVL.

This clone came up once. The V gene is TRBV3-1 (or the pseudogene TRBV3-2), the J gene TRBJ2-7, with D hard to call. The CDR3 length is 11 residues. Germline CDR1 is LGHDT and CDR2 is YNNKEL (reference sequence). V lost 1 base to trimming and J lost 7 bases, with 5 bases between them. In DNA, the CDR3 is TGTGCCAGCAGCCAAGCTGGAGAGCAGTACTTC. Translating it yields CASSQAGEQYF.

The chain carries TRBV7-8 and TRBJ2-5; the D is unclear. Germline lookup yields CDR1 SGHVS and CDR2 FQNEAQ. CDR3 length equals 13 residues. Deletions cut 1 base from V and 4 bases from J, with 7 bases between. The CDR3 DNA follows: TGTGCCAGCAGCTTAGAGCGTGGAGAGACCCAGTACTTC. Translated: CASSLERGETQYF.

Only a few counts were recorded for this clone. J is TRBJ1-4 and V is TRBV5-1; TRBD1 matches at 7 bases. The J segment lost 6 bases and the V segment lost 4 bases, leaving 12 bases of the junction unmatched. Germline V CDR1 and CDR2: SGHRS, YFSETQ. The CDR3 has 16 amino acids. CDR3 DNA: TGCGCCAGCAGCCCTGTACTTGACAGGGTGGATGAAAAACTGTTTTTT. It yields the protein CASSPVLDRVDEKLFF. The whole variable domain, remainder taken from reference TRBV5-1 and TRBJ1-4, is KAGVTQTPRYLIKTRGQQVTLSCSPISGHRSVSWYQQTPGQGLQFLFEYFSETQRNKGNFPGRFSGRQFSNSRSEMNVSTLELGDSALYLCASSPVLDRVDEKLFFGSGTQLSVL.

Written as DNA, the CDR3 is TGCGCCAGCAGCCAAGATGAGGGCCTGAACTATGGCTACACCTTC. Its translation is CASSQDEGLNYGYTF. The chain combines TRBV4-1 with TRBJ1-2; unclear D gene. The CDR3 is 15 amino acids. CDR1 MGHRA and CDR2 YSYEKL come from the germline V gene. The V end was cut by 0 bases, the J end by 2 bases, with 10 bases between.

The chain carries TRBV7-9 and TRBJ1-1; perhaps TRBD1 as D (5 bases). Germline CDR1 reads SEHNR; CDR2 reads FQNEAQ (reference sequence). This CDR3 has 14 residues. Trimming left V 5 bases short and J 3 bases short, with 13 bases between. CDR3 nucleotides: TGTGCCAGCAGCCCTTGGGGGGACTACACTGAAGCTTTCTTT. It codes for CASSPWGDYTEAFF.

The chain links TRBV10-3 to TRBJ1-3, with 11 bases that match TRBD1. The CDR3 runs 16 residues. With V trimmed by 7 bases and J by 4 bases, 9 bases remained unmatched. CDR1 and CDR2 from the germline V gene are ENHRY and SYGVKD. CDR3 sequence reads: CAIKDRDRGMGNTIYF. DNA for the CDR3: TGTGCCATCAAGGACCGGGACAGGGGGATGGGAAACACCATATATTTT.

There are a few counts of this clone. This chain uses TRBV6-5 with TRBJ2-7; D not resolved. The CDR3 has 15 residues. Germline assignment: CDR1 MNHEY and CDR2 SVGAGI. V lost 3 bases and J lost 0, with 12 bases in between. CDR3 sequence (DNA): TGTGCCAGCAGTTATAGGCAGAGCCGCTCCTACGAGCAGTACTTC. This encodes CASSYRQSRSYEQYF.

The V gene is TRBV29-1, the J gene TRBJ1-5, with D maybe TRBD1 (6 bases). The CDR3 runs to 13 residues. With 4 bases removed from V and 0 bases from J, the gap between germline ends came to 7 bases. Germline CDR1 reads SQVTM; CDR2 reads ANQGSEA. The CDR3 bases are TGCAGCGTTGGACAGGTTAGCAATCAGCCCCAGCATTTT. Encoded protein: CSVGQVSNQPQHF.

The CDR3 DNA is TGTGCCAGCAGCTTGGGCATAGGGAAGTTTGGCTACACCTTC. This encodes CASSLGIGKFGYTF. The gene calls are TRBV5-6 and TRBJ1-2, with D uncertain. V was shortened by 0 bases and J by 7 bases, with 13 bases between the two germline ends. The CDR3 is 14 residues long. Germline CDR1 and CDR2: SGHDT and YYEEEE.

The V and J genes are TRBV28 and TRBJ1-2; a weak D match, TRBD1 (5 bases). The germline V and J ends were trimmed by 7 bases and 4 bases, with 19 bases remaining between them. Germline assignment: CDR1 MDHEN and CDR2 SYDVKM. The CDR3 spans 15 residues. The CDR3 loop is CASKSGGGDFYGYTF. For the CDR3, the DNA is TGTGCCAGCAAGTCCGGGGGAGGGGATTTCTATGGCTACACCTTC.

This chain uses TRBV7-2 with TRBJ2-3; 7 bases are a match to TRBD1. The V gene's germline CDR1 is SGHTA and CDR2 FQGNSA. Unmatched junction bases numbered 8, after V lost 2 bases and J lost 3 bases. The length of the CDR3 is 16 residues. CDR3 amino acids: CASSLQLGGGTDTQYF. DNA of the CDR3: TGTGCCAGCAGCTTACAGTTAGGGGGCGGGACAGATACGCAGTATTTT.

The chain couples TRBV18 to TRBJ1-4; D ambiguous. With 3 bases removed from V and 8 bases from J, the gap between germline ends came to 13 bases. The germline V gene encodes CDR1 KGHSH and CDR2 LQKENI. The CDR3 runs 14 residues. CDR3 bases: TGTGCCAGCTCACCGCTTGAGACGGGCGAAAAACTGTTTTTT. Translating gives CASSPLETGEKLFF.